This record concerns one T cell receptor (beta chain) sequence. Its antigen is unidentified. The CDR3 end falls 3 residues outside the read, so it is completed with the germline J gene. Average input was around 1,100 ng genomic DNA for immunoSEQ TCR beta CDR3 amplification. Using immunoSEQ multiplex PCR, the repertoire was profiled, and TCRdb retains in-frame clones only, with some absent. The table gives some 20,000 clones; the top ten clones make up roughly 14% of it. These data come from a study of T cells in women clearing cervical HPV infection. As for the study in general: Blood came at first lesion visit for cases, post-clearance for controls.

Findings and limits, study-wide: TRBV6-7 abundance was lower in cases than controls (around 0.1% versus 0.15%). Unknown T-cell numbers per sample may underlie the richness differences.

CDR1 and CDR2 from the germline V gene are SQVTM and ANQGSEA. The CDR3 spans 14 residues. This chain links TRBV29-1 with TRBJ1-2, with 9 bases fitting TRBD1. Sequenced input: blood buffy coat. The sequence came from a woman aged 18 to 69 with a cervical HPV16 infection that either progressed to CIN3+ or cleared (not recorded which). The CDR3 spells CSVYDGTGFGGYTF. Partial CDR3 DNA: TGCAGCGTTTACGACGGGACAGGGTTCGGGGGC.